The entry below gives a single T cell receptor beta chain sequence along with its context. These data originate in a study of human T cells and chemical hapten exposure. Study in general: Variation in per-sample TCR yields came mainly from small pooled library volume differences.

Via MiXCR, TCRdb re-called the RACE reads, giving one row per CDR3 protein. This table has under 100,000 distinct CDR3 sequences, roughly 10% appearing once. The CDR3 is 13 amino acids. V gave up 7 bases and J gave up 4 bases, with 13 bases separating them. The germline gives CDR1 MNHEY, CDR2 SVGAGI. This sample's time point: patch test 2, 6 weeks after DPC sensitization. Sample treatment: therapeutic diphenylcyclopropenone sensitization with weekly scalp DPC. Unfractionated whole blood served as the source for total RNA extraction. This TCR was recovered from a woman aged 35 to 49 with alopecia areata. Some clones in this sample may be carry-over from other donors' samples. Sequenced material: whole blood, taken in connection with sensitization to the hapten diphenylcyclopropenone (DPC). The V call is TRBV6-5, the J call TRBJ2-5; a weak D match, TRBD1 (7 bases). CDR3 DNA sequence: TGTGCCAGCACGTCAGGGGGAGGAGAGACCCAGTACTTC. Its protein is CASTSGGGETQYF.